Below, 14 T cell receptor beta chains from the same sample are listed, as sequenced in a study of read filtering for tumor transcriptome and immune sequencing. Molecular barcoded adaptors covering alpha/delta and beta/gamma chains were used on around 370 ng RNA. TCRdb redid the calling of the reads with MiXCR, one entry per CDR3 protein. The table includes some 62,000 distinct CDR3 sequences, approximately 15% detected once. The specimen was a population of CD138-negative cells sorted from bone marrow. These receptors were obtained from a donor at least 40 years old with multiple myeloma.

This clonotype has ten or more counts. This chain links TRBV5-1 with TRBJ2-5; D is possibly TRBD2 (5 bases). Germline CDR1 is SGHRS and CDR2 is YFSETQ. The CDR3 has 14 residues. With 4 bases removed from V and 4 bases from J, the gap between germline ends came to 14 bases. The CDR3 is CASSVTGISETQYF. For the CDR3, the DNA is TGCGCCAGCAGCGTGACGGGGATTTCAGAGACCCAGTACTTC.

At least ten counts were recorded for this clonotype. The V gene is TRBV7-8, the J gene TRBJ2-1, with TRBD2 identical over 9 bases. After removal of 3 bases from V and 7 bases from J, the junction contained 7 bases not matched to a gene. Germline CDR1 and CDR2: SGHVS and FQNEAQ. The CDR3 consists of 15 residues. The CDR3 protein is CASSFRAGGMNEQFF. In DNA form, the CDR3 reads TGTGCCAGCAGCTTTAGGGCGGGAGGGATGAATGAGCAGTTCTTC. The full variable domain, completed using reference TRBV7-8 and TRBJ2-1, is GAGVSQSPRYKVAKRGQDVALRCDPISGHVSLFWYQQALGQGPEFLTYFQNEAQLDKSGLPSDRFFAERPEGSVSTLKIQRTQQEDSAVYLCASSFRAGGMNEQFFGPGTRLTVL.

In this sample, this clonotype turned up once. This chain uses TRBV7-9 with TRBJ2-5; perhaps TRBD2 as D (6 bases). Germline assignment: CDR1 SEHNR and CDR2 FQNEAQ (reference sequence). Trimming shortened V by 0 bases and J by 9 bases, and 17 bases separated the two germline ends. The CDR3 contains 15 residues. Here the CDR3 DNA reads TGTGCCAGCAGCTTAGCGATCCCCCTGGGGGAGGCCCAGTACTTC. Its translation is CASSLAIPLGEAQYF.

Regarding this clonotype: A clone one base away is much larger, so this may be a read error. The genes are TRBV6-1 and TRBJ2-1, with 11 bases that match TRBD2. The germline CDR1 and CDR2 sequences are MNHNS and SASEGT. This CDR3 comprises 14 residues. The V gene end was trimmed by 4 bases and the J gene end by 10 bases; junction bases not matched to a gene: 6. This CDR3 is CASSGVLAGVEQFF. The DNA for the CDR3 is TGTGCCAGCAGTGGAGTACTAGCGGGAGTGGAGCAGTTCTTC.

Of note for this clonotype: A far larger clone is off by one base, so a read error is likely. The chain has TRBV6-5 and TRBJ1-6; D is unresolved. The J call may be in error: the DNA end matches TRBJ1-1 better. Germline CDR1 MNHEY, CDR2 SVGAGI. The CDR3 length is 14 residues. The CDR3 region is CASTNMVGLGGAFF. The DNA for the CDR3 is TGTGCCAGCACTAATATGGTTGGGCTGGGTGGAGCTTTCTTT.

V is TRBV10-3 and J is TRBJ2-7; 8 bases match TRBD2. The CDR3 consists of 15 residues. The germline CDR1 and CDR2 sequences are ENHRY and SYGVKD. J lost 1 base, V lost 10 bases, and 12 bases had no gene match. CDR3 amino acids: CATAPEASGSYEQYF. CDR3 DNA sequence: TGTGCCACCGCCCCTGAGGCTAGCGGGTCCTACGAGCAGTACTTC.

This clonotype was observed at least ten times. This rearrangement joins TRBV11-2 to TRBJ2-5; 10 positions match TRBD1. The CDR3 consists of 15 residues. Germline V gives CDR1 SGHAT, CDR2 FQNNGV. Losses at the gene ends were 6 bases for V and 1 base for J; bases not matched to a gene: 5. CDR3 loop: CASSWDRGLQETQYF. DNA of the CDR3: TGTGCCAGCAGTTGGGACAGGGGACTCCAAGAGACCCAGTACTTC.

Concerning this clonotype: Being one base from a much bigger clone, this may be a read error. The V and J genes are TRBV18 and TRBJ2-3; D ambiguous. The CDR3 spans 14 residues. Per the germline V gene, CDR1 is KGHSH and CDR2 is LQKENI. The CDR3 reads CASSPLLASDAQYF. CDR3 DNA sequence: TGTGCCAGCTCACCACTTTTAGCTTCAGATGCGCAGTATTTT.

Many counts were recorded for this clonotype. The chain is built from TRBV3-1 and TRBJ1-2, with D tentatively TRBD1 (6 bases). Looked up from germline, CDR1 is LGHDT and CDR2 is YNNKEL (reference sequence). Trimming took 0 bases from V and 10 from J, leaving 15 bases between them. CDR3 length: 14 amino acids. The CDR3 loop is CASSQDWRQGIYTF. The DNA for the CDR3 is TGTGCCAGCAGCCAAGATTGGAGGCAGGGGATCTACACCTTC.

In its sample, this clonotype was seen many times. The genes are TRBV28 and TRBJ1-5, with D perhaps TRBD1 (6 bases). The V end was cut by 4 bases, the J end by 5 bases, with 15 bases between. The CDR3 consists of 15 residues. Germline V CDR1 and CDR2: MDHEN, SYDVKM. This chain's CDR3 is CASSSHGAGDQPQHF. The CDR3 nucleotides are TGTGCCAGCAGTTCTCATGGGGCAGGGGATCAGCCCCAGCATTTT.

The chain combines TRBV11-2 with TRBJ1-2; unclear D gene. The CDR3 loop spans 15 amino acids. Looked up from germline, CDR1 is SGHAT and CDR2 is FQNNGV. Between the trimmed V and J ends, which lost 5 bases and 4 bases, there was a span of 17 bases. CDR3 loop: CASSQLVKGGYGYTF. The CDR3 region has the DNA TGTGCCAGCAGCCAACTGGTGAAGGGCGGCTATGGCTACACCTTC.

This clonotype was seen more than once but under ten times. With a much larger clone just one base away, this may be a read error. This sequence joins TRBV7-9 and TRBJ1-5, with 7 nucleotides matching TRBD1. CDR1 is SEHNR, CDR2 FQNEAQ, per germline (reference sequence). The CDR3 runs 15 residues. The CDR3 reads CASSKTGSSNQHQHF. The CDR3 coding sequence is TGTGCCAGCAGCAAGACAGGGTCTAGCAATCAGCACCAGCATTTT.

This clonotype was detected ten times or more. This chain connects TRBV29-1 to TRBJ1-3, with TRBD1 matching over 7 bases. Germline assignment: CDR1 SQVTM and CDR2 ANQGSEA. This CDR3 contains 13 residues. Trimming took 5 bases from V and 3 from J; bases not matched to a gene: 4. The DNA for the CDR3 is TGCAGCGTTCGACAGGGTGGTGGAAACACCATATATTTT. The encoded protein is CSVRQGGGNTIYF.

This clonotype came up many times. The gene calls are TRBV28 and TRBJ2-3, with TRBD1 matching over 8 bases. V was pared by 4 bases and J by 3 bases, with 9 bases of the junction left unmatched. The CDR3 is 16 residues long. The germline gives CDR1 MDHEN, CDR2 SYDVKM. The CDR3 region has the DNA TGTGCCAGCAGTTCCTACAGGGGGTTTTTTACAGATACGCAGTATTTT. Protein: CASSSYRGFFTDTQYF. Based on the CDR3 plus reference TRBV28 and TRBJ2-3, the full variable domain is DVKVTQSSRYLVKRTGEKVFLECVQDMDHENMFWYRQDPGLGLRLIYFSYDVKMKEKGDIPEGYSVSREKKERFSLILESASTNQTSMYLCASSSYRGFFTDTQYFGPGTRLTVL.